This entry describes one T cell receptor (beta chain). Original processing notes: Estimation of nucleated cell counts was performed using reference gene primer amplification. Generated by immunoSEQ multiplex PCR, the TCRdb table keeps only in-frame clones and is missing some. Clone size and V and J calls were adopted from that table, with D and trimming inferred from the DNA. The profile shows 200,000 to 250,000 clones, 65% to 85% of them singletons. CDR1 is SGHTA, CDR2 FQGNSA, per germline. The V gene end was trimmed by 2 bases and the J gene end by 15 bases; junction bases not matched to a gene: 14. This CDR3 is 15 amino acids long. These data are taken from a study of blood T cell repertoires in COVID-19. Study-level information: Both acute and convalescent COVID-19 samples were obtained from the United States, Italy and Spain. Sources were T cells, B-cell-depleted T cells, or PBMCs; the material itself was cDNA or gDNA.

This sequence was found in a human donor in a cohort sampled during active COVID-19. This chain joins TRBV7-2 and TRBJ2-1, with 9 bases identical to TRBD2. Sequencing was done on a sample of peripheral blood. The CDR3 here is CASSLKTSGRPGGFF. The CDR3 DNA reads as TGTGCCAGCAGCTTAAAGACCAGCGGGAGGCCCGGTGGGTTCTTC.